The rows below give T cell receptor beta chains drawn from one sample of a study of beta chain features in type 1 diabetes. Sequencing used immunoSEQ multiplex PCR; TCRdb keeps in-frame clones, though not all of them. Of about 700,000 clones in the sample, roughly an eighth were seen once. The sequenced material came from naive CD4+ T cells from blood. The receptors originated from a man aged 18 to 35 with type 1 diabetes. Both conserved end residues are trimmed from each CDR3.

len,j_gene,v_gene,CDR3aa
14,TRBJ2-3,TRBV9,ASSVASGGPQGTQY
13,TRBJ2-5,TRBV18,ASSPQQGIQETQY
12,TRBJ2-3,TRBV25-1,ASSEGHPRDTQY
12,TRBJ2-4,TRBV5-4,ASSSQGGENIQY
12,TRBJ2-3,TRBV2,ASSEGTGTDTQY
14,TRBJ2-3,TRBV7-8,ASSLVAGRLTDTQY
12,TRBJ1-1,TRBV29-1,SAGSDRENTEAF
13,TRBJ1-6,TRBV4-1,ASSQLVGLNSPLH
14,TRBJ2-3,TRBV4-2,ASSPPPRGGQDTQY
12,TRBJ1-6,TRBV19,ASSITAGGSPLH
9,TRBJ2-1,TRBV28,ATQADNEQF
9,TRBJ1-1,TRBV20-1,SADWRTEAF
13,TRBJ1-5,TRBV28,AVSTDWGDDQPQH
10,TRBJ2-3,TRBV28,ASRQGLDTQY
12,TRBJ2-7,TRBV6-5,ASSRDRDGYEQY
12,TRBJ1-5,TRBV7-9,ASSSDGANQPQH
12,TRBJ2-5,TRBV4-1,ASSTSPLEETQY
13,TRBJ1-2,TRBV30,AWSAILRSPYGYT
13,TRBJ1-2,TRBV5-6,ASSKGDRENYGYT
13,TRBJ2-1,TRBV18,ASSPSQGLVNEQF
11,TRBJ2-1,TRBV6-5,ASSYPGTEEQF
14,TRBJ2-3,TRBV6-5,ASSFSVDLFTDTQY
13,TRBJ2-3,TRBV6-5,ASSYSAEQGGTQY
14,TRBJ2-7,TRBV5-1,ASSLSRDRATYEQY
10,TRBJ1-1,TRBV10-3,AISERYGPSF
13,TRBJ2-7,TRBV11-1,ASSRRTGGLYEQY
14,TRBJ2-1,TRBV18,ASSPPGTSFPNEQF
9,TRBJ2-3,TRBV19,ASSIADTQY
16,TRBJ1-4,TRBV27,ASKGPPWTGDVDEKLF
15,TRBJ2-7,TRBV27,ASSLLGDSPQGYEQY
14,TRBJ2-3,TRBV7-9,ASSPTGTTRTDTQY
13,TRBJ1-2,TRBV19,ASSRRQGDHYGYT
10,TRBJ1-4,TRBV30,AQGTTNEKLF
11,TRBJ2-7,TRBV6-6,ASSTGGWYEQY
10,TRBJ1-2,TRBV10-3,AISDGTRGYT
15,TRBJ2-1,TRBV5-4,ASSLPSGGPSYNEQF
12,TRBJ2-1,TRBV30,AWDRDRGDDEQF
10,TRBJ2-5,TRBV11-3,ASSFVGETQY
11,TRBJ1-2,TRBV6-5,ASRPGQVYGYT
14,TRBJ2-6,TRBV6-6,ASRDSRHSGANVLT
11,TRBJ2-5,TRBV6-5,ASSSDREETQY
11,TRBJ1-3,TRBV7-9,ASSLEAGNTIY
12,TRBJ2-5,TRBV6-5,ASRLAGGGETQY
9,TRBJ1-1,TRBV20-1,SARSGGVVF
12,TRBJ1-6,TRBV28,ASSFRGTNSPLH
10,TRBJ1-2,TRBV6-6,ASSPGSYGYT
13,TRBJ2-3,TRBV5-1,ASSWDGRGTDTQY
10,TRBJ1-1,TRBV28,ASKSVGTEAF
14,TRBJ2-1,TRBV14,ASSPPARTLGNEQF
13,TRBJ2-7,TRBV27,ASSSRLTFSYEQY
12,TRBJ2-3,TRBV6-5,ASSYLLDSDTQY
9,TRBJ2-3,TRBV7-2,ASSLTDTQY
11,TRBJ2-2,TRBV5-4,ASSRDRTGELF